This T cell receptor beta chain originates from a study of CD8 T cells in ankylosing spondylitis. Study-level points and caveats: Clones linked to the disease showed a CD8+ phenotype. They occurred at relatively low frequencies in peripheral blood. Reactive arthritis synovial fluid and blood previously showed some of these motif variants. There was a TCR beta motif, made of several highly homologous variants, that appeared characteristic of ankylosing spondylitis blood. As reported, disease-linked clones showed significant enrichment in matched ankylosing spondylitis synovial fluid.

The TCR beta libraries were generated through quantitative 5'-RACE incorporating molecular barcodes. In TCRdb, the 5' RACE reads were re-called with MiXCR into one record per CDR3 protein. The sample contains 750,000 to 850,000 distinct CDR3 sequences, approximately 12% of which appear only once. This clonotype was counted many times. Antigen unknown. The germline V gene has CDR1 SQVTM and CDR2 ANQGSEA. Trimming stripped 6 bases from V and 2 bases from J, with 12 bases between. The CDR3 sequence is 13 residues long. The material sequenced was blood, either unsorted or a sorted T cell fraction (not recorded which). This clonotype originated in a male donor with ankylosing spondylitis. The chain carries TRBV29-1 and TRBJ2-3; possibly TRBD1 for D (6 bases). In DNA form, the CDR3 reads TGCAGCGTCTTGGGGGCGAACACAGATACGCAGTATTTT. Translating it yields CSVLGANTDTQYF.